This T cell receptor beta chain was recovered during a study of response to subunit inactivated influenza vaccine. This clonotype was seen more than once but under ten times. Its antigen is unknown. TCRdb re-derived calls from the RT-PCR reads in MiXCR, one entry per CDR3 protein. The repertoire holds approximately 250,000 distinct CDR3 sequences, with 9.5% to 15% as singletons. The study's findings and limits: The authors suggested that every seasonal influenza vaccination recruits few new T cells.

The CDR3 loop spans 15 amino acids. V was trimmed by 3 bases and J by 4 bases, leaving 12 bases between them. The germline V gene has CDR1 SGHDN and CDR2 FVKESK. Sequencing was performed on non-naive T cells sorted from PBMCs, taken 14 days before vaccination. This chain uses TRBV14 with TRBJ2-2; D remains unclear. This sequence was found in a man in his fifties who received an inactivated influenza vaccine. In DNA, the CDR3 is TGTGCCAGCAGCCAGGCCAAAATTTCCACCGGGGAGCTGTTTTTT. It encodes CASSQAKISTGELFF.